This T cell receptor beta chain is from a study of control samples from healthy donors and cancer patients. The CDR3 has 15 residues. The V and J ends lost 1 base and 0 bases, in that order; junction bases with no gene match: 3. Germline lookup yields CDR1 MGHRA and CDR2 YSYEKL. Sequencing used immunoSEQ multiplex PCR; TCRdb keeps in-frame clones, though not all of them. The table shows some 150,000 clones, with around 94% occurring only once. Sequencing was carried out using PBMCs. V usage is TRBV4-1 and J usage is TRBJ2-7; the match to TRBD1 covers 7 bases. This clonotype was sampled from a man aged 55 to 69 with colorectal cancer. The CDR3 nucleotides are TGCGCCAGCAGCCAAGGGGACAGTTTCTCCTACGAGCAGTACTTC. Amino acids: CASSQGDSFSYEQYF.